The entry below gives a single T cell receptor (beta chain) sequence along with its context. It lacks a known antigen. It has no much larger one-base neighbor in the sample; base qualities were not kept. The immunoSEQ Assay, a bias-controlled multiplex PCR, was used to amplify TCRbeta CDR3 regions from genomic DNA. In the source study's methods: The number of nucleated cells in each sample was estimated from the amplification of reference gene primers within the assay. To quantify the absolute abundance of each unique TCRbeta CDR3 rearrangement, sequence reads were collapsed and filtered. For each sample, productive Simpson clonality was calculated by taking the square root of Simpson's diversity index across productive rearrangements. This is the immuneACCESS table as TCRdb keeps it, with only in-frame sequences that have V and J called. A part of the clones is gone; compared with another copy, unresolved V genes explain less than half, and the rest is unexplained. The V and J calls and clone size were taken over from that table, and D and trimming were inferred from the DNA. In all, the sample holds some 350,000 clones, and 85% to 90% of those were seen once. The ten top clones hold 5.5% to 7.5% of the sample.

At one collaborating source in Seattle, patients were enrolled during active infection and were followed longitudinally through the course of disease. Collaborating institutions collected whole blood in K2EDTA tubes following their own protocols. For TCRbeta analysis, collaborators shipped samples in one of three forms: frozen whole blood, isolated PBMCs, or DNA extracted from either of those sample types. The data belong to a study of blood T cell repertoires in COVID-19 (dated by TCRdb to the early 2020s). Regarding the research as a whole: The collaborator samples originated in the United States, Italy and Spain and spanned the acute and convalescent phases of COVID-19. A de-identified subject ID, COVID-19 status, age in years and sex were almost always included in the sample metadata. The prospective study material was composed of cDNA or gDNA derived from T cells, B-cell-depleted T cells, or PBMCs. Where HLA class I and class II types were available, the types were taken from metadata supplied by the sample provider, not from assay-based typing. The dataset comprised deeply sampled blood TCRbeta repertoires from subjects exposed to, actively infected with, or recovered from COVID-19. The repertoires were released in a freely available public database meant as a resource for research on the immune response to SARS-CoV-2. The samples were drawn from the first 160 participants of the ongoing ImmuneRACE study and from 950 to 1,500 subjects provided by 6 global collaborators.

CDR1 is given as WNHNN and CDR2 as SYGVQD, both from the germline V gene (reference sequence). The CDR3 spans 15 residues, from the cysteine through the phenylalanine. Only CDR3 DNA is held: 45 bases, read in frame from base 1. V is reduced by 5 bases and J by 4 bases, leaving a spacing of 14 bases between them. General study outcomes and caveats: The quantity of clinical and demographic metadata differed by source and by participant and was supplied without curation.

The source material was peripheral blood. This chain is built from TRBV10-1 and TRBJ2-2; possibly the D gene is TRBD2, per 5 matching bases. The clonotype comes from a woman in her sixties or seventies with COVID-19, enrolled during active disease. The CDR3 region: CASSSDRRGTGELFF. The nucleotides are TGCGCCAGCAGTTCGGATAGACGGGGCACCGGGGAGCTGTTTTTT.